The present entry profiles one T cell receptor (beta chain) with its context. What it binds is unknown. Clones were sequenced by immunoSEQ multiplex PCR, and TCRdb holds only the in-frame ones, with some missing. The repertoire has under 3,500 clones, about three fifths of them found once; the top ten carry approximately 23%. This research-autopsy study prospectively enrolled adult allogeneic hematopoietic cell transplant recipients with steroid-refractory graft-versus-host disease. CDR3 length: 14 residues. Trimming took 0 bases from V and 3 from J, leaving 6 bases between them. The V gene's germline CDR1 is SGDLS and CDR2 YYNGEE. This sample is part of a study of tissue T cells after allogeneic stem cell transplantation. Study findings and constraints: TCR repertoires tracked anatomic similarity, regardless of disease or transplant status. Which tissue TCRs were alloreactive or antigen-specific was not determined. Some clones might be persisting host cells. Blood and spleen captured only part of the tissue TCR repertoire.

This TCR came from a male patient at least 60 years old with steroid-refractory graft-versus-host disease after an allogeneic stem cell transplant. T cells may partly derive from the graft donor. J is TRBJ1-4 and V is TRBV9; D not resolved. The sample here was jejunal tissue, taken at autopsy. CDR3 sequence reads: CASSVGTANEKLFF. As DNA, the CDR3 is TGTGCCAGCAGCGTAGGAACAGCTAATGAAAAACTGTTTTTT.